This T cell receptor (beta chain) comes out of a study of T cells in Graves' hyperthyroidism and ophthalmopathy. General observations from the study: Ophthalmopathy and stable hyperthyroidism were told apart by a 13 V-J model.

V was shortened by 5 bases and J by 2 bases, with 14 bases between the two germline ends. The CDR3 has 15 amino acids. Amplification targeted TCR beta CDR3 regions from RNA transcripts. In the first-round RT-PCR of the TCR CDR3, the HTBI primer set was used. One entry per CDR3 protein, called by TCRdb with MiXCR from the multiplex PCR reads. The top ten hold around 50% of the sample, which has 490,000 or so distinct CDR3 sequences, just under 20% seen once. The PBMCs studied were ones that came from around 10 ml fresh peripheral blood. As to this clonotype: The antigen is not known.

The V gene is TRBV12-3 or TRBV12-4, the J gene TRBJ2-3, with a weak D call TRBD1 (6 bases). The sequence came from a man aged 35-49 years with Graves' ophthalmopathy. The sequenced sample was blood. CDR3 region: CASSRRDTHTDTQYF. Written as DNA, the CDR3 is TGTGCCAGCAGTCGCCGGGACACCCACACAGATACGCAGTATTTT.